These T cell receptor beta chains were read from a single sample in a study of blood T cell repertoires in COVID-19. TCRdb's table, derived via immunoSEQ multiplex PCR, lists solely in-frame clones and lacks some. The sample records roughly 200,000 clones, about 83% being singletons. The specimen sequenced was peripheral blood. The source of these receptors is a man in his 60s who had recovered from COVID-19. The CDR3 runs from the conserved cysteine through the conserved F or W. D genes are given only for firm matches. The listing skips clone size in some rows; elsewhere it reads once, few, many or a size class.

clone_size: -
j_call: TRBJ2-5
v_call: TRBV6-5
d_call: TRBD2
cdr3_aa: CASRVTSGAGTQYF
cdr3_nt: TGTGCCAGCAGGGTGACTAGCGGTGCTGGGACCCAGTACTTC

clone_size: -
j_call: TRBJ1-1
v_call: TRBV30
d_call: TRBD1
cdr3_aa: CAWSAGGQMNTEAFF
cdr3_nt: TGTGCCTGGAGTGCCGGGGGACAGATGAACACTGAAGCTTTCTTT

clone_size: few
j_call: TRBJ2-5
v_call: TRBV5-1
d_call: TRBD2
cdr3_aa: CASSQAGGQETQYF
cdr3_nt: TGCGCCAGCAGCCAAGCGGGGGGCCAAGAGACCCAGTACTTC

clone_size: -
j_call: TRBJ2-7
v_call: TRBV10-2
d_call: -
cdr3_aa: CASSESGGFLYEQYF
cdr3_nt: TGCGCCAGCAGTGAGTCGGGGGGTTTCCTTTACGAGCAGTACTTC

clone_size: -
j_call: TRBJ2-2
v_call: TRBV5-1
d_call: TRBD1
cdr3_aa: CASSLLQGLTGELFF
cdr3_nt: TGCGCCAGCAGCTTGTTACAGGGGCTAACCGGGGAGCTGTTTTTT

clone_size: -
j_call: TRBJ2-7
v_call: TRBV28
d_call: -
cdr3_aa: CASSLSGPYEQYF
cdr3_nt: TGTGCCAGCAGTTTAAGCGGCCCCTACGAGCAGTACTTC

clone_size: -
j_call: TRBJ1-3
v_call: TRBV5-8
d_call: TRBD1
cdr3_aa: CASSLAKTGLGNTIYF
cdr3_nt: TGTGCCAGCAGCTTGGCCAAGACAGGGCTCGGAAACACCATATATTTT

clone_size: -
j_call: TRBJ2-7
v_call: TRBV5-1
d_call: TRBD1
cdr3_aa: CASSSGQGNYEQYF
cdr3_nt: TGCGCCAGCAGCTCGGGACAGGGTAACTACGAGCAGTACTTC

clone_size: -
j_call: TRBJ1-1
v_call: TRBV5-1
d_call: TRBD1
cdr3_aa: CASSLGTTGDTEAFF
cdr3_nt: TGCGCCAGCAGCTTGGGAACCACAGGGGACACTGAAGCTTTCTTT

clone_size: -
j_call: TRBJ2-5
v_call: TRBV19
d_call: TRBD2
cdr3_aa: CASSIGQREGETQYF
cdr3_nt: TGTGCCAGTAGTATAGGACAGCGGGAGGGAGAGACCCAGTACTTC

clone_size: -
j_call: TRBJ1-1
v_call: TRBV2
d_call: -
cdr3_aa: CASSEEQTVPNTEAFF
cdr3_nt: TGTGCCAGCAGTGAAGAACAAACAGTCCCTAACACTGAAGCTTTCTTT

clone_size: -
j_call: TRBJ2-5
v_call: TRBV19
d_call: TRBD2
cdr3_aa: CASGRGGSETQYF
cdr3_nt: TGTGCCAGCGGGAGGGGTGGGTCTGAGACCCAGTACTTC

clone_size: -
j_call: TRBJ1-1
v_call: TRBV5-4
d_call: -
cdr3_aa: CASNRWDKMNTEAFF
cdr3_nt: TGTGCCAGCAATCGATGGGACAAAATGAACACTGAAGCTTTCTTT

clone_size: once
j_call: TRBJ2-1
v_call: TRBV18
d_call: TRBD2
cdr3_aa: CASRFEREYNEQFF
cdr3_nt: TGTGCCAGCCGCTTTGAGCGGGAGTATAATGAGCAGTTCTTC

clone_size: -
j_call: TRBJ2-7
v_call: TRBV28
d_call: -
cdr3_aa: CASSFKGIAYEQYF
cdr3_nt: TGTGCCAGCAGTTTTAAGGGGATCGCCTACGAGCAGTACTTC

clone_size: -
j_call: TRBJ1-1
v_call: TRBV9
d_call: TRBD1
cdr3_aa: CASSAGTVRYTEAFF
cdr3_nt: TGTGCCAGCAGCGCCGGGACAGTGAGGTACACTGAAGCTTTCTTT

clone_size: -
j_call: TRBJ2-1
v_call: TRBV27
d_call: TRBD1
cdr3_aa: CASSLNSPTGANEQFF
cdr3_nt: TGTGCCAGCAGTTTAAATAGCCCGACAGGGGCCAATGAGCAGTTCTTC

clone_size: -
j_call: TRBJ1-6
v_call: TRBV9
d_call: TRBD1
cdr3_aa: CASSEGTGSNSPLHF
cdr3_nt: TGTGCCAGCAGCGAGGGGACAGGGAGTAATTCACCCCTCCACTTT

clone_size: -
j_call: TRBJ1-6
v_call: TRBV6-5
d_call: TRBD1
cdr3_aa: CASRDRTGGNSPLHF
cdr3_nt: TGTGCCAGCAGGGACAGGACAGGGGGGAATTCACCCCTCCACTTT

clone_size: once
j_call: TRBJ2-7
v_call: TRBV19
d_call: TRBD1
cdr3_aa: CASSTGTGIEQYF
cdr3_nt: TGTGCCAGTAGTACCGGGACAGGGATTGAGCAGTACTTC

clone_size: -
j_call: TRBJ2-6
v_call: TRBV4-2
d_call: -
cdr3_aa: CASSQSEVSSGANVLTF
cdr3_nt: TGTGCCAGCAGCCAGTCCGAGGTTAGCTCTGGGGCCAACGTCCTGACTTTC

clone_size: -
j_call: TRBJ2-2
v_call: TRBV7-3
d_call: -
cdr3_aa: CASSLHGLSNTGELFF
cdr3_nt: TGTGCCAGCAGCTTACATGGCCTTTCAAACACCGGGGAGCTGTTTTTT

clone_size: -
j_call: TRBJ2-5
v_call: TRBV7-3
d_call: TRBD1
cdr3_aa: CASSPVGGTGPVQETQYF
cdr3_nt: TGTGCCAGCAGCCCCGTGGGTGGGACAGGGCCCGTCCAAGAGACCCAGTACTTC

clone_size: -
j_call: TRBJ1-5
v_call: TRBV3-1/TRBV3-2
d_call: TRBD1
cdr3_aa: CASSEQGRPNQPQHF
cdr3_nt: TGTGCCAGCAGCGAACAGGGGCGACCCAATCAGCCCCAGCATTTT

clone_size: -
j_call: TRBJ2-5
v_call: TRBV28
d_call: -
cdr3_aa: CASSLGRQETQYF
cdr3_nt: TGTGCCAGCAGTTTGGGGCGGCAAGAGACCCAGTACTTC

clone_size: -
j_call: TRBJ1-4
v_call: TRBV15
d_call: -
cdr3_aa: CATSYEAGWGEKLFF
cdr3_nt: TGTGCCACCAGCTATGAGGCCGGGTGGGGCGAAAAACTGTTTTTT

clone_size: -
j_call: TRBJ2-7
v_call: TRBV4-1
d_call: TRBD1
cdr3_aa: CASSRGQSPLGEQYF
cdr3_nt: TGCGCCAGCAGCCGGGGACAGTCCCCTTTAGGCGAGCAGTACTTC

clone_size: -
j_call: TRBJ2-7
v_call: TRBV6-5
d_call: TRBD2
cdr3_aa: CASTLLAGENYEQYF
cdr3_nt: TGTGCCAGCACCCTTTTGGCGGGGGAGAACTACGAGCAGTACTTC

clone_size: -
j_call: TRBJ1-5
v_call: TRBV27
d_call: -
cdr3_aa: CASSFSGTAQSQPQHF
cdr3_nt: TGTGCCAGCAGTTTTAGCGGTACCGCCCAAAGTCAGCCCCAGCATTTT